This T cell receptor (beta chain) was sequenced during a study of blood T cell repertoires in COVID-19. Study at large: Sources were T cells, B-cell-depleted T cells, or PBMCs; the material itself was cDNA or gDNA.

TCRdb keeps only in-frame clones here, not all; method: immunoSEQ multiplex PCR. In the table there are around 170,000 clones, around 87% of which are singletons. This receptor was taken from a man aged 55 to 70 with COVID-19, enrolled during active disease. Sequenced material: peripheral blood.

The CDR3: CASRDLQREPYNEQFF. As DNA, the CDR3 is TGTGCCAGCAGGGACCTGCAGCGGGAGCCCTACAATGAGCAGTTCTTC. The chain couples TRBV14 to TRBJ2-1, with 8 bases identical to TRBD2. The V gene's germline CDR1 is SGHDN and CDR2 FVKESK. The CDR3 has 16 residues. Trimming removed 6 bases from V and 2 bases from J; junction bases left unmatched: 9.